These 31 T cell receptor beta chains share one sample of origin, sequenced in a study of blood T cell repertoires in COVID-19. Sequencing used immunoSEQ multiplex PCR; TCRdb keeps in-frame clones, though not all of them. The top ten clones hold about 4.8% of a sample with about 200,000 clones, approximately 78% of them seen once. Material for sequencing was peripheral blood. The receptor set was obtained from a woman in her 70s with COVID-19, enrolled during active disease.

This clone was recorded a few times. This chain joins TRBV18 and TRBJ1-2; D might be TRBD1 (6 bases). The length of the CDR3 is 15 residues. Germline CDR1 reads KGHSH; CDR2 reads LQKENI. V lost 2 bases and J 8 bases, leaving 18 bases between the germline ends. CDR3 sequence reads: CASSPREQGTGGYTF. CDR3 nucleotides: TGTGCCAGCTCACCAAGAGAACAGGGTACAGGAGGCTACACCTTC.

The rearrangement links TRBV7-2 to TRBJ2-3, with 9 bases lining up with TRBD2. CDR1 is SGHTA and CDR2 is FQGNSA in the germline V gene. The V segment lost 5 bases and the J segment 4 bases; nucleotides outside the gene matches: 4. The CDR3 is 14 residues long. CDR3 sequence (DNA): TGTGCCAGCAGCCAGGGACTAGCATCAGATACGCAGTATTTT. The encoded protein is CASSQGLASDTQYF.

This sequence joins TRBV7-9 and TRBJ1-2; D gene ambiguous. Germline V gene sequence: CDR1 SEHNR, CDR2 FQNEAQ (reference sequence). V lost 5 bases and J lost 8, with 18 bases in between. The CDR3 sequence is 14 residues long. CDR3 region: CASSPARSYVGYTF. As DNA, the CDR3 is TGTGCCAGCAGCCCCGCTCGCTCCTATGTAGGCTACACCTTC.

This rearrangement joins TRBV21-1 to TRBJ1-5; the table's TRBD1 call for D was not verified on the DNA. TRBV21-1 is listed as a pseudogene. The CDR3 has 18 residues. The CDR3 nucleotides read TGTGCCAGCAGCTCCTGGACAGTTGATTCATTGAGCAATCAGCCCCAGCATTTT. This encodes CASSSWTVDSLSNQPQHF.

The chain has TRBV6-1 and TRBJ2-7; 8 bases align to TRBD1. The CDR3 has 15 residues. The germline CDR1 and CDR2 sequences are MNHNS and SASEGT. J was trimmed by 1 base and V by 5 bases; bases with no gene match: 7. Here the CDR3 reads CASSSGQGSSYEQYF. The CDR3 DNA reads as TGTGCCAGCAGTTCAGGACAGGGTAGTTCCTACGAGCAGTACTTC.

V gene TRBV6-5 combines with J gene TRBJ2-5; TRBD2 aligns across 12 bases. The J segment lost 5 bases and the V segment lost 4 bases, leaving 5 bases of the junction unmatched. Germline V lookup: CDR1 MNHEY, CDR2 SVGAGI. The CDR3 runs 15 residues. The CDR3 coding sequence is TGTGCCAGCAGTTTCGGACTAGCGGGATGGGAGACCCAGTACTTC. Protein product: CASSFGLAGWETQYF.

J is TRBJ2-7 and V is TRBV19; possible D gene TRBD1, 6 bases. Trimming took off 5 bases at V and 1 base at J, with 18 bases between the two ends. Germline CDR1 is LNHDA and CDR2 is SQIVND (reference sequence). The CDR3 contains 16 residues. CDR3 sequence (DNA): TGTGCCAGTAGTCTTCCATCCACCGGGACATCCTACGAGCAGTACTTC. It specifies CASSLPSTGTSYEQYF.

The chain couples TRBV7-2 to TRBJ1-1; D unresolved. The V gene's germline CDR1 is SGHTA and CDR2 FQGNSA. Trimming took 3 bases from V and 5 from J, leaving 10 bases between them. The CDR3 consists of 13 residues. This CDR3 is CASSFSQVTEAFF. Written as DNA, the CDR3 is TGTGCCAGCAGCTTTTCCCAGGTAACTGAAGCTTTCTTT.

The V call is TRBV5-4, the J call TRBJ2-2; D unclear. The V gene's germline CDR1 is SGHNT and CDR2 YYREEE (reference sequence). This CDR3 has 15 amino acids. V was pared by 4 bases and J by 1 base, with 11 bases between. CDR3 sequence reads: CASSVQTLNTGELFF. In nucleotides, the CDR3 is TGTGCCAGCAGCGTACAGACACTGAACACCGGGGAGCTGTTTTTT.

V gene TRBV28 combines with J gene TRBJ2-7; 8 bases are a match to TRBD2. Germline V gives CDR1 MDHEN, CDR2 SYDVKM. There are 14 residues in the CDR3. The ends lost 5 bases at V and 0 bases at J; junction bases unmatched: 3. The CDR3, as DNA: TGTGCCAGCAGTGCCGGGACTAGCTCCTACGAGCAGTACTTC. Protein product: CASSAGTSSYEQYF.

This chain joins TRBV28 and TRBJ2-3, with TRBD2 matching 7 bases. The CDR3 loop spans 16 amino acids. Germline V CDR1 and CDR2: MDHEN, SYDVKM. V lost 7 bases, J lost 0 bases, and 10 bases stayed unmatched. CDR3 region: CASTRAGRGSTDTQYF. The CDR3 DNA follows: TGTGCCAGCACCAGAGCGGGGAGGGGTAGCACAGATACGCAGTATTTT.

The rearrangement joins TRBV4-3 to TRBJ1-1; D is unresolved. V was pared by 0 bases and J by 0 bases, with 8 bases between. Germline CDR1 reads LGHNA; CDR2 reads YSLEER. The CDR3 is 15 residues long. The CDR3 sequence is CASSQELRVNTEAFF. DNA for the CDR3: TGCGCCAGCAGCCAAGAACTGAGGGTGAACACTGAAGCTTTCTTT.

Within the sample, this clone is medium-sized. The gene calls are TRBV6-4 and TRBJ1-5, with TRBD1 identical over 10 bases. This CDR3 is 18 amino acids long. Trimming removed 2 bases from V and 2 bases from J; junction bases left unmatched: 9. Germline CDR1 reads MRHNA; CDR2 reads SNTAGT. The CDR3 bases are TGTGCCAGCAGTGACCCCCTTACGGGACAGGGGCGCAATCAGCCCCAGCATTTT. Translated: CASSDPLTGQGRNQPQHF.

The DNA of the CDR3 is TGTGCCAGCAGCGTGAGAGCGAGAGGGACTGAAGCTTTCTTT. Amino acid sequence: CASSVRARGTEAFF. The chain couples TRBV9 to TRBJ1-1; D is unclear. V lost 2 bases to trimming and J lost 5 bases, with 13 bases between them. This CDR3 region has 14 residues. Per the germline V gene, CDR1 is SGDLS and CDR2 is YYNGEE.

About this clone: The sample carries other DNA sequences with the same CDR3. The chain is built from TRBV6-5 and TRBJ2-6; maybe TRBD1 (5 bases). The CDR3 has 15 amino acids. Per germline, CDR1 MNHEY and CDR2 SVGAGI. Between the trimmed V and J ends, which lost 6 bases and 0 bases, there was a span of 9 bases. The CDR3 is CASRPGFSGANVLTF. CDR3 nucleotides: TGTGCCAGCAGACCAGGGTTCTCTGGGGCCAACGTCCTGACTTTC.

The chain uses TRBV28 and TRBJ1-1; D gene uncertain. The CDR3 is 12 residues long. Trimming removed 3 bases from V and 8 bases from J, with 10 bases in between. The germline V gene encodes CDR1 MDHEN and CDR2 SYDVKM. The CDR3 reads CASSFSLREAFF. For the CDR3, the DNA is TGTGCCAGCAGTTTTAGTCTTCGGGAAGCTTTCTTT.

The rearrangement links TRBV3-1 (or the pseudogene TRBV3-2) to TRBJ1-6, with unresolved D. This CDR3 spans 15 amino acids. Germline CDR1 is LGHDT and CDR2 is YNNKEL (reference sequence). Between the trimmed V and J ends, which lost 0 bases and 8 bases, there was a span of 11 bases. The CDR3 region is CASSQDYLPDSPLHF. The CDR3 nucleotides read TGTGCCAGCAGCCAAGACTACCTCCCCGATTCACCCCTCCACTTT.

This clone was counted between two and nine times. The CDR3, as DNA: TGTGCCAGCCGGGACAGGTGGGAACAGCCCCAGCATTTT. Its protein product is CASRDRWEQPQHF. The genes are TRBV27 and TRBJ1-5; 8 bases are a match to TRBD1. Germline CDR1 is MNHEY and CDR2 is SMNVEV (reference sequence). The CDR3 sequence is 13 residues long. Trimming removed 8 bases from V and 7 bases from J; junction bases left unmatched: 7.

CDR3 bases: TGCGCCAGCAGCCCGGCAACCTCGACAAGCTCCTACGAGCAGTACTTC. This sequence encodes CASSPATSTSSYEQYF. The V and J genes are TRBV5-1 and TRBJ2-7; D ambiguous. The CDR3 spans 16 residues. The V and J ends lost 4 bases and 0 bases respectively, with 17 bases between them. CDR1 and CDR2 (germline): SGHRS, YFSETQ.

J is TRBJ2-1 and V is TRBV3-1 (or the pseudogene TRBV3-2), with a weak D call TRBD2 (5 bases). The CDR3 has 16 residues. With 6 bases removed from V and 6 bases from J, the gap between germline ends came to 21 bases. The V gene's germline CDR1 is LGHDT and CDR2 YNNKEL (reference sequence). CDR3 coding DNA: TGTGCCAGCAGTCCAACCTGGTCTAGCCGCCCCAATGAGCAGTTCTTC. Residues: CASSPTWSSRPNEQFF.

This clone was seen just once. The chain combines TRBV5-1 with TRBJ1-4; D is ambiguous. The CDR3 runs to 16 residues. Trimming removed 4 bases from V and 3 bases from J, with 16 bases in between. CDR1 is SGHRS and CDR2 is YFSETQ in the germline V gene. The CDR3 bases are TGCGCCAGCAGCCCGGGGTCGGGAGTAGCTAATGAAAAACTGTTTTTT. Its translation is CASSPGSGVANEKLFF.

This clone is a singleton in its sample. The J gene is TRBJ2-3, the V gene TRBV7-9; D might be TRBD2 (7 bases). This CDR3 spans 17 amino acids. Trimming removed 5 bases from V and 4 bases from J, with 22 bases in between. Germline CDR1 is SEHNR and CDR2 is FQNEAQ (reference sequence). The CDR3 DNA reads as TGTGCCAGCAGCCCGCAAGGGGGGGGGAGCTACTCAGATACGCAGTATTTT. Protein: CASSPQGGGSYSDTQYF. Full variable domain (outside the CDR3, taken from reference TRBV7-9 and TRBJ2-3): DTGVSQNPRHKITKRGQNVTFRCDPISEHNRLYWYRQTLGQGPEFLTYFQNEAQLEKSRLLSDRFSAERPKGSFSTLEIQRTEQGDSAMYLCASSPQGGGSYSDTQYFGPGTRLTVL.

The CDR3 loop is CASSLDWGGRYGYTF. CDR3 coding DNA: TGCGCCAGCAGCTTGGATTGGGGGGGCCGATATGGCTACACCTTC. The chain joins TRBV5-1 to TRBJ1-2, with D perhaps TRBD1 (6 bases). Trimming removed 0 bases from V and 5 bases from J, with 14 bases in between. There are 15 residues in the CDR3. Germline V CDR1 and CDR2: SGHRS, YFSETQ.

The chain recombines TRBV6-5 with TRBJ1-2; 9 nucleotides line up with TRBD1. J gave up 0 bases and V 7 bases, and 6 bases lay outside the gene matches. This CDR3 contains 15 residues. CDR1 MNHEY and CDR2 SVGAGI come from the germline V gene. This CDR3 reads CASKRTGDTNYGYTF. CDR3 coding DNA: TGTGCCAGCAAGAGGACAGGGGATACTAACTATGGCTACACCTTC.

The rearrangement links TRBV7-2 to TRBJ1-6, with 10 bases identical to TRBD1. This CDR3 is built from 14 residues. Germline V gene sequence: CDR1 SGHTA, CDR2 FQGNSA. With 8 bases clipped from V and 9 bases from J, the junction kept 7 bases outside the gene matches. CDR3 nucleotide sequence: TGTGCCAGCGGACGGACAGGGGGTTTTTCACCCCTCCACTTT. Translating it yields CASGRTGGFSPLHF.

The rearrangement links TRBV7-2 to TRBJ2-1; no clear D. The CDR3 totals 13 residues. The V gene lost 1 base and the J gene lost 8 bases, with 9 bases spanning the gap. Germline V CDR1 and CDR2: SGHTA, FQGNSA. In DNA form, the CDR3 reads TGTGCCAGCAGCTTAGAGAGGAGCCATGAGCAGTTCTTC. Its protein product is CASSLERSHEQFF.

The CDR3 DNA reads TGCAGTGCTAATGACGGGAACTCTGGAAACACCATATATTTT. This translates into CSANDGNSGNTIYF. The gene calls are TRBV20-1 and TRBJ1-3; D is uncertain. The ends were cut back, 4 bases at V and 0 bases at J, with 10 bases in the middle. The CDR3 sequence is 14 residues long. Germline lookup yields CDR1 DFQATT and CDR2 SNEGSKA (reference sequence).

The chain employs TRBV5-1 and TRBJ1-3; D is unresolved. The CDR3 consists of 14 residues. Germline CDR1 SGHRS, CDR2 YFSETQ. Trimming pared 2 bases from V and 0 bases from J, leaving 6 bases between. As DNA, the CDR3 is TGCGCCAGCAGCTTCGGGGACTCTGGAAACACCATATATTTT. Amino acids: CASSFGDSGNTIYF.

This clone showed up just a few times. CDR3 residues: CAWSVGRVRGTEAFF. The CDR3 bases are TGTGCCTGGAGTGTAGGACGGGTCAGGGGGACTGAAGCTTTCTTT. The rearrangement joins TRBV30 to TRBJ1-1; TRBD1 agrees at 7 bases. CDR1 and CDR2 (germline): GTSNPN, SVGIG (reference sequence). The trim removed 0 bases at V and 5 bases at J, leaving 9 bases unmatched. The CDR3 is made up of 15 amino acids.

This clone appeared a single time. This chain connects TRBV2 to TRBJ2-2; possible D gene TRBD2, 6 bases. The CDR3 runs 15 residues. The germline CDR1 and CDR2 sequences are SNHLY and FYNNEI. V lost 7 bases and J lost 1, with 13 bases in between. The CDR3 coding sequence is TGTGCCAGCATGTCGCAGGGAGGGAACACCGGGGAGCTGTTTTTT. Translation: CASMSQGGNTGELFF.

Ten or more counts support this clone. CDR3 sequence reads: CASSLVSNYGYTF. Written as DNA, the CDR3 is TGTGCCAGCAGTTTAGTGAGTAACTATGGCTACACCTTC. The chain uses TRBV12-3 or TRBV12-4 and TRBJ1-2, with unresolved D. V lost 1 base and J lost 1, with 4 bases in between. This CDR3 region has 13 residues.